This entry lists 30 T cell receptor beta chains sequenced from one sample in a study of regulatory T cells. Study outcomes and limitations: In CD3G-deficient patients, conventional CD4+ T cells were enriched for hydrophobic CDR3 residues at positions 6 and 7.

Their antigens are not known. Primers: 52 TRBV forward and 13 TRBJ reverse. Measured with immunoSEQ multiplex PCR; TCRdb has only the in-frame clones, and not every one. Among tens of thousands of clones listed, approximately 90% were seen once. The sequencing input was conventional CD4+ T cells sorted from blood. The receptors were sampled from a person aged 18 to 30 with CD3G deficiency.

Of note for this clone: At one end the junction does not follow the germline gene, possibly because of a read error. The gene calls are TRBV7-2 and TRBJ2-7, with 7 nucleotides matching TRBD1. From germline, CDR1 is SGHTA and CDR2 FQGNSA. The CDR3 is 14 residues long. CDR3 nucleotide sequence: TGTGCCAGCAGCCCAAGGACAGGCTCCCACGAGCAGTACTTC. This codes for CASSPRTGSHEQYF.

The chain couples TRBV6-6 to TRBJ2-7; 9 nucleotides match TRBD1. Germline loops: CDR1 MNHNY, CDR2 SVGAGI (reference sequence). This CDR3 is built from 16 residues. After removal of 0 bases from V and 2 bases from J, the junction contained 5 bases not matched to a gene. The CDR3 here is CASSYSGQGTTYEQYF. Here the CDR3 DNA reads TGTGCCAGCAGTTACTCGGGACAGGGCACAACCTACGAGCAGTACTTC.

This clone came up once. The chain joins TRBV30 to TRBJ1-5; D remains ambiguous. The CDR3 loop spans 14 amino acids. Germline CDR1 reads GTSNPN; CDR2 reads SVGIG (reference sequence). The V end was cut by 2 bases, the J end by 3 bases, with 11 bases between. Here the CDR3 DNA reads TGTGCCTGGAGTCTCCGGGTGGACAATCAGCCCCAGCATTTT. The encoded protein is CAWSLRVDNQPQHF. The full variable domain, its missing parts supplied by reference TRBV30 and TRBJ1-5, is SQTIHQWPATLVQPVGSPLSLECTVEGTSNPNLYWYRQAAGRGLQLLFYSVGIGQISSEVPQNLSASRPQDRQFILSSKKLLLSDSGFYLCAWSLRVDNQPQHFGDGTRLSIL.

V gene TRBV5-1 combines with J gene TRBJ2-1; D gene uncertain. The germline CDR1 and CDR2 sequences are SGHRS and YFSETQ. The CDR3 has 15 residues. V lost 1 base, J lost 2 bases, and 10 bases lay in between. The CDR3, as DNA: TGCGCCAGCAGCTTGATCGGCGACCCCTACAATGAGCAGTTCTTC. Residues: CASSLIGDPYNEQFF.

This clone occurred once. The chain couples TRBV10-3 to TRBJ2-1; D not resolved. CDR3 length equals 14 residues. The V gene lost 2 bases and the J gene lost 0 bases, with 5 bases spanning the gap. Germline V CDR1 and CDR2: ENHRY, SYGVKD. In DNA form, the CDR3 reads TGTGCCATCAGTGAGACGGGCTCCTACAATGAGCAGTTCTTC. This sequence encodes CAISETGSYNEQFF.

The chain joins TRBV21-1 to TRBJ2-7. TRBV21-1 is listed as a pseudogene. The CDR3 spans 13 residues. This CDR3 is CAIATETPPPQYF. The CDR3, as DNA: TGTGCCATCGCGACCGAAACACCTCCCCCCCAGTACTTC.

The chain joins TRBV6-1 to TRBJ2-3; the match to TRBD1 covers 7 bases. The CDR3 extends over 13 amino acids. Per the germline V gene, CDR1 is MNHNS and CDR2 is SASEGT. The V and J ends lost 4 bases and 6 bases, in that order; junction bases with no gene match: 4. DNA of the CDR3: TGTGCCAGCAGTGGACAGACAGGGGATACGCAGTATTTT. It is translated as CASSGQTGDTQYF.

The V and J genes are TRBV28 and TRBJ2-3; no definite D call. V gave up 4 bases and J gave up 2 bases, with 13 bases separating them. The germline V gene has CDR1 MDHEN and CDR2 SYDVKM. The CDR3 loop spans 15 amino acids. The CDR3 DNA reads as TGTGCCAGCAGTTCCCCGGCCGCATTCACAGATACGCAGTATTTT. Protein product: CASSSPAAFTDTQYF.

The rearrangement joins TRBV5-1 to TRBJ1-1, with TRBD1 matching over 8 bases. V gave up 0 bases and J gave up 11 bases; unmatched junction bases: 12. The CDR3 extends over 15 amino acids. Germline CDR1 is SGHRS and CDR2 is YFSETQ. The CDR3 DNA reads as TGCGCCAGCAGCTTGGCCACTTCAGGGGGCGGACCGGCTTTCTTT. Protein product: CASSLATSGGGPAFF. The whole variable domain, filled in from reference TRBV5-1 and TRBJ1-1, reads KAGVTQTPRYLIKTRGQQVTLSCSPISGHRSVSWYQQTPGQGLQFLFEYFSETQRNKGNFPGRFSGRQFSNSRSEMNVSTLELGDSALYLCASSLATSGGGPAFFGQGTRLTVV.

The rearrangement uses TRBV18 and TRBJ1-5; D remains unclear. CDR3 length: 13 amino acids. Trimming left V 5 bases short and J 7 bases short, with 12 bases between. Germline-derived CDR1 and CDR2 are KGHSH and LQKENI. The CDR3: CASSMGSGQPQHF. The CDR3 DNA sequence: TGTGCCAGCTCAATGGGGTCGGGGCAGCCCCAGCATTTT.

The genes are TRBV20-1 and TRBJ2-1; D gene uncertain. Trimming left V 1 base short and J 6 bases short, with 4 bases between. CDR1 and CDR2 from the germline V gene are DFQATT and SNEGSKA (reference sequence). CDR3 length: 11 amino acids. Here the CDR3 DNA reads TGCAGTGCTAGAGTCATCAATGAGCAGTTCTTC. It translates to CSARVINEQFF.

The CDR3 reads CASSLGRINEKLFF. CDR3 sequence (DNA): TGTGCCAGCAGTTTGGGACGGATTAATGAAAAACTGTTTTTT. The chain couples TRBV6-6 to TRBJ1-4, with D possibly matching TRBD1 (5 bases). Trimming pared 4 bases from V and 4 bases from J, leaving 10 bases between. This CDR3 is 14 amino acids long. CDR1 MNHNY and CDR2 SVGAGI come from the germline V gene (reference sequence).

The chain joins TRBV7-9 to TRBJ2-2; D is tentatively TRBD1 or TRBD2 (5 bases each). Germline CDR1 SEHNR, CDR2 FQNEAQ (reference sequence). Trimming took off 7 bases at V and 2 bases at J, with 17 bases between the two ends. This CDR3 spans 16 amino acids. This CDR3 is CASTGLGTENTGELFF. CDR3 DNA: TGTGCCAGCACCGGCCTCGGGACGGAAAACACCGGGGAGCTGTTTTTT. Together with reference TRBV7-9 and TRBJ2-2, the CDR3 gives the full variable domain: DTGVSQNPRHKITKRGQNVTFRCDPISEHNRLYWYRQTLGQGPEFLTYFQNEAQLEKSRLLSDRFSAERPKGSFSTLEIQRTEQGDSAMYLCASTGLGTENTGELFFGEGSRLTVL.

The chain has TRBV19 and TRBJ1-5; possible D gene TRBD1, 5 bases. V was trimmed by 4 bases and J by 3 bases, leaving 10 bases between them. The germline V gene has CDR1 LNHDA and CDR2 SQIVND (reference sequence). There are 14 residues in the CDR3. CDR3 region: CASSRGTFNQPQHF. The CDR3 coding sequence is TGTGCCAGTAGTAGGGGGACCTTCAATCAGCCCCAGCATTTT.

Here the CDR3 reads CAWSVGGSGDTQYF. CDR3 bases: TGTGCCTGGAGTGTAGGGGGTTCGGGAGATACGCAGTATTTT. The rearrangement uses TRBV30 and TRBJ2-3, with D possibly TRBD1 on 6 matching bases. Germline V gives CDR1 GTSNPN, CDR2 SVGIG (reference sequence). CDR3 length: 14 amino acids. V lost 0 bases to trimming and J lost 5 bases, with 12 bases between them. The complete variable domain, with remaining parts taken from reference TRBV30 and TRBJ2-3, reads SQTIHQWPATLVQPVGSPLSLECTVEGTSNPNLYWYRQAAGRGLQLLFYSVGIGQISSEVPQNLSASRPQDRQFILSSKKLLLSDSGFYLCAWSVGGSGDTQYFGPGTRLTVL.

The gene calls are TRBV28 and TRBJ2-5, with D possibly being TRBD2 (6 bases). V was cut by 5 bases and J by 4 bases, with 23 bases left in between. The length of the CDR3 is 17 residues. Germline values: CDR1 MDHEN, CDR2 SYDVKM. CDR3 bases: TGTGCCAGCAGTCTCCACCGGAGGGCCCGAATAGGAGAGACCCAGTACTTC. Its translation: CASSLHRRARIGETQYF.

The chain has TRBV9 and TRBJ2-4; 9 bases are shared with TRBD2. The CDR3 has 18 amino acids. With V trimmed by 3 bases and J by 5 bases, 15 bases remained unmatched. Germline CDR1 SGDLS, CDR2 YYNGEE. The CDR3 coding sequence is TGTGCCAGCAGCGCGCGCGGGAGGGGTGATCGACACGAAAACATTCAGTACTTC. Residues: CASSARGRGDRHENIQYF.

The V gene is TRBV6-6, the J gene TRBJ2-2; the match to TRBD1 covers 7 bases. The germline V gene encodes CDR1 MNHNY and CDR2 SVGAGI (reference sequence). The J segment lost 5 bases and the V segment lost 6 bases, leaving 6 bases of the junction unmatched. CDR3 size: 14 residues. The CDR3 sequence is CASSTGVKTGELFF. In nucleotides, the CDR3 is TGTGCCAGCAGCACAGGGGTAAAGACCGGGGAGCTGTTTTTT.

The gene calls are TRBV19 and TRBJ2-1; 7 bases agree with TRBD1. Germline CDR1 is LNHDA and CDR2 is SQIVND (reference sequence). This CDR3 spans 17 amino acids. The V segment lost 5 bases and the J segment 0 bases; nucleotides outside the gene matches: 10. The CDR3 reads CASSSRQGMSSYNEQFF. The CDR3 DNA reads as TGTGCCAGTAGTTCCAGACAGGGAATGAGCTCCTACAATGAGCAGTTCTTC.

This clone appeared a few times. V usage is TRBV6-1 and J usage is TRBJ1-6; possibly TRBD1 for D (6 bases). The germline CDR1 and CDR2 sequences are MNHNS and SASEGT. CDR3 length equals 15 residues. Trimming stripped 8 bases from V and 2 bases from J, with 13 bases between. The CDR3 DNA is TGTGCCAGCTGTGTAAGGGACACCTATAATTCACCCCTCCACTTT. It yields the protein CASCVRDTYNSPLHF.

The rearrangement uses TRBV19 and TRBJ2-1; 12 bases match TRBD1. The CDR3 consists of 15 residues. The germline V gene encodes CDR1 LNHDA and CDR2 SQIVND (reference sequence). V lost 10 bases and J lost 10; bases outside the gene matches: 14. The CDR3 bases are TGTGCCACCAGTATAGCGGGACAGGGGGCATACGAGCAGTTCTTC. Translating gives CATSIAGQGAYEQFF.

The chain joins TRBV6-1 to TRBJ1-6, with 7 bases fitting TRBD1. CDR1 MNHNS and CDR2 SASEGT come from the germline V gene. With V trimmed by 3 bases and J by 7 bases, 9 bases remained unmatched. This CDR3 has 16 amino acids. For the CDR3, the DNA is TGTGCCAGCAGTGATCAGACAGGGACATTCAATTCACCCCTCCACTTT. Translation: CASSDQTGTFNSPLHF.

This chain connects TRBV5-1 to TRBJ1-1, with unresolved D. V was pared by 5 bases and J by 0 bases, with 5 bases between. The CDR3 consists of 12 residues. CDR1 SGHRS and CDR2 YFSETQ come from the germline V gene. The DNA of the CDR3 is TGCGCCAGCAGGAACATGAACACTGAAGCTTTCTTT. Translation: CASRNMNTEAFF.

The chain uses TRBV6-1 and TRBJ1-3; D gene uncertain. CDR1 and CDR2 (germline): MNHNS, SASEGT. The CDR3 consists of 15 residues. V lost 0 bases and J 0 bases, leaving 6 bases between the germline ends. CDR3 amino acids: CASSEAGLSGNTIYF. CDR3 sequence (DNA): TGTGCCAGCAGTGAAGCAGGGCTCTCTGGAAACACCATATATTTT.

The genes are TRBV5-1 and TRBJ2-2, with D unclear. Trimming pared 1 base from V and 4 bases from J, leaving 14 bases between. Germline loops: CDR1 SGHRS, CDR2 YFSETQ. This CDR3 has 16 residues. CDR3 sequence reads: CASSLLGGRRTGELFF. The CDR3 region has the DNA TGCGCCAGCAGCTTGCTGGGCGGTCGTCGCACCGGGGAGCTGTTTTTT.

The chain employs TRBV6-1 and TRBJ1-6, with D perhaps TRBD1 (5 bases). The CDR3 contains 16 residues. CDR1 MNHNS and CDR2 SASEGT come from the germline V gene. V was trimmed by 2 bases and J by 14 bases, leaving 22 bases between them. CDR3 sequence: CASSEPGGDQGFTLHF. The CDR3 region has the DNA TGTGCCAGCAGTGAACCCGGCGGGGACCAAGGATTCACCCTCCACTTT.

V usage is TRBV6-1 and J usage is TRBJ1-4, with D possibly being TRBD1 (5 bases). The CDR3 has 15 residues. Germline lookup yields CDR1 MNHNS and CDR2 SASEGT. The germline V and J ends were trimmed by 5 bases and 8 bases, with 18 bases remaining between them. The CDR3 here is CASSWRRGGNEKLFF. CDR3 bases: TGTGCCAGCAGTTGGAGGAGGGGTGGAAACGAAAAACTGTTTTTT.

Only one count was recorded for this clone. CDR3 region: CASSLTGSDTEAFF. CDR3 sequence (DNA): TGCGCCAGCAGCTTGACAGGGTCCGACACTGAAGCTTTCTTT. This chain uses TRBV5-1 with TRBJ1-1; D may be TRBD1 (6 bases). Trimming took off 1 base at V and 3 bases at J, with 10 bases between the two ends. The CDR3 loop spans 14 amino acids. Germline CDR1 SGHRS, CDR2 YFSETQ. Filled out from reference TRBV5-1 and TRBJ1-1, the complete variable domain reads KAGVTQTPRYLIKTRGQQVTLSCSPISGHRSVSWYQQTPGQGLQFLFEYFSETQRNKGNFPGRFSGRQFSNSRSEMNVSTLELGDSALYLCASSLTGSDTEAFFGQGTRLTVV.

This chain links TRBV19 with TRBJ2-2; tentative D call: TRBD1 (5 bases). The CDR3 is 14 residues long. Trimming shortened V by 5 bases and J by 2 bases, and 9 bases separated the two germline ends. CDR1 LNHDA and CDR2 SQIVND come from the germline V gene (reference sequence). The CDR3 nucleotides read TGTGCCAGTAGTCCACAGGCTAACACCGGGGAGCTGTTTTTT. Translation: CASSPQANTGELFF.

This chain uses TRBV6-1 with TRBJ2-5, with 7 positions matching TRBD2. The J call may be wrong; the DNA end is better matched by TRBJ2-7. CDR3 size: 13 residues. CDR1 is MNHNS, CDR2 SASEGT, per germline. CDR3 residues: CAVRGGSSYEQYF. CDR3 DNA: TGTGCCGTCAGAGGCGGGAGCTCCTACGAGCAGTACTTC.